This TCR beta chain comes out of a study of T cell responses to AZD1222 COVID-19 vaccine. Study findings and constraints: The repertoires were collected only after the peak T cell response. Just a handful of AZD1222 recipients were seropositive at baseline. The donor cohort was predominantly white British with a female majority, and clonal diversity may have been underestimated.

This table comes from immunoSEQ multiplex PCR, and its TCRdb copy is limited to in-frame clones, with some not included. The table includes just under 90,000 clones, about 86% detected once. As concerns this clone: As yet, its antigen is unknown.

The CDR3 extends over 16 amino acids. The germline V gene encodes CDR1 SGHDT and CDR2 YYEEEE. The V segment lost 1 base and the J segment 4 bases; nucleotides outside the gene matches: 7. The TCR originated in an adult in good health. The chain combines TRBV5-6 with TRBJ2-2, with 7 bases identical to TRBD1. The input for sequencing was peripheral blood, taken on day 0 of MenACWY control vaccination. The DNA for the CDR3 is TGTGCCAGCAGCTTGAGGGACGCAGGGGGCACCGGGGAGCTGTTTTTT. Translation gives CASSLRDAGGTGELFF.